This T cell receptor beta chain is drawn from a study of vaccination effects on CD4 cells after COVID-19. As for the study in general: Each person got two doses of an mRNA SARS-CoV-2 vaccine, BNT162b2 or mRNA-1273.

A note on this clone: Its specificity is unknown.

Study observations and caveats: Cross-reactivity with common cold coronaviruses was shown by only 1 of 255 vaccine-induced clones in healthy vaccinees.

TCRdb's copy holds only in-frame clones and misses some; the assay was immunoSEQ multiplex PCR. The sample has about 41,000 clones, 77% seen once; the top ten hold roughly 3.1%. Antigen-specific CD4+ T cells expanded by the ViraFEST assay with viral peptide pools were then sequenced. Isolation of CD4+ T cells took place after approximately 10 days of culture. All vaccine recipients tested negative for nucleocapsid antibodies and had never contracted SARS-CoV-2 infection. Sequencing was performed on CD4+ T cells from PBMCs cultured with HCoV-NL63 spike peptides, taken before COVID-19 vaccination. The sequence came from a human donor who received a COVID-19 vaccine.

The CDR3 DNA follows: TGTGCCAGCAGCTTAGTAGGGTCGACAGATACGCAGTATTTT. It specifies CASSLVGSTDTQYF. The chain recombines TRBV7-2 with TRBJ2-3; unclear D gene. V was pared by 1 base and J by 3 bases, with 8 bases between. In germline, CDR1 is SGHTA, CDR2 FQGNSA. The CDR3 runs 14 residues. Together with reference TRBV7-2 and TRBJ2-3, the CDR3 gives the full variable domain: GAGVSQSPSNKVTEKGKDVELRCDPISGHTALYWYRQSLGQGLEFLIYFQGNSAPDKSGLPSDRFSAERTGGSVSTLTIQRTQQEDSAVYLCASSLVGSTDTQYFGPGTRLTVL.